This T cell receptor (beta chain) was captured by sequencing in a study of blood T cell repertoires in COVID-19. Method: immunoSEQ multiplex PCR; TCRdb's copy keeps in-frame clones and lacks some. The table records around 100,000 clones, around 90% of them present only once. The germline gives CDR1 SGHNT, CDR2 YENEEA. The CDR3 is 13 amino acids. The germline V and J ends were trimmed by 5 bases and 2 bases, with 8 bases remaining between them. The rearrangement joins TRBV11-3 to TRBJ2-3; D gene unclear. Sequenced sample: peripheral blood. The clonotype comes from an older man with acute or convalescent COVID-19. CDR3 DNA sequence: TGTGCCAGCAGCCCCAGTAACACAGATACGCAGTATTTT. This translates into CASSPSNTDTQYF.